The next 10 T cell receptor beta chains were all read from a single sample in a study of blood T cell repertoires in COVID-19. Profiling relied on immunoSEQ multiplex PCR, and the TCRdb table lists in-frame clones only, not all of them. The table has 9,500 to 12,000 clones, about 85% seen once. Sequenced material: peripheral blood. Receptor source: a man between 25 and 39 years old with active or convalescent COVID-19.

V gene TRBV3-1 (or the pseudogene TRBV3-2) combines with J gene TRBJ1-6, with D possibly matching TRBD1 (5 bases). The V and J ends lost 1 base and 4 bases respectively, with 11 bases between them. Germline lookup yields CDR1 LGHDT and CDR2 YNNKEL (reference sequence). The CDR3 consists of 16 residues. CDR3 protein: CASSQGWAGYNSPLHF. The CDR3 DNA sequence: TGTGCCAGCAGCCAAGGGTGGGCAGGGTATAATTCACCCCTCCACTTT.

The chain joins TRBV15 to TRBJ1-5, with D uncertain. The CDR3 covers 17 residues. Germline V lookup: CDR1 LNHNV, CDR2 YYDKDF (reference sequence). V lost 3 bases, J lost 3 bases, and 18 bases lay in between. The CDR3 loop reads CATSSFSRDSFNQPQHF. The CDR3 DNA sequence: TGTGCCACCAGCAGTTTTTCTAGAGACTCTTTCAATCAGCCCCAGCATTTT.

This chain links TRBV27 with TRBJ2-7; TRBD1 matches 7 bases. Trimming removed 6 bases from V and 3 bases from J; junction bases left unmatched: 8. Germline V gene sequence: CDR1 MNHEY, CDR2 SMNVEV (reference sequence). This CDR3 is built from 14 residues. CDR3 sequence: CASRRIRDSYEQYV. For the CDR3, the DNA is TGTGCCAGCAGACGAATCCGGGACAGCTACGAGCAGTACGTC.

The chain combines TRBV5-8 with TRBJ2-5, with TRBD2 as a possible D gene (5 bases). The germline V and J ends were trimmed by 0 bases and 4 bases, with 10 bases remaining between them. The germline gives CDR1 SGHTS, CDR2 YDEGEE. This CDR3 region has 14 residues. As DNA, the CDR3 is TGTGCCAGCAGCTTGGAGTCAGGAGGAGAGACCCAGTACTTC. It yields the protein CASSLESGGETQYF.

This chain uses TRBV24-1 with TRBJ2-1; 7 nucleotides line up with TRBD1. This CDR3 contains 19 residues. Per germline, CDR1 KGHDR and CDR2 SFDVKD. V was clipped by 2 bases and J by 2 bases; unmatched bases: 14. The CDR3 loop reads CATSDWPPRQGRTYNEQFF. DNA of the CDR3: TGTGCCACCAGTGATTGGCCCCCCCGACAGGGAAGGACCTACAATGAGCAGTTCTTC.

This chain connects TRBV19 to TRBJ1-2, with D uncertain. Germline CDR1 and CDR2: LNHDA and SQIVND (reference sequence). The CDR3 has 16 amino acids. V lost 1 base and J lost 3, with 15 bases in between. The CDR3 DNA is TGTGCCAGTAGTATAGTAGCCGATATATCTTACTATGGCTACACCTTC. Protein product: CASSIVADISYYGYTF.

This clone was seen only a few times. The chain has TRBV7-9 and TRBJ1-2; D is unclear. V was cut by 3 bases and J by 8 bases, with 7 bases left in between. CDR1 SEHNR and CDR2 FQNEAQ come from the germline V gene (reference sequence). The CDR3 is 11 residues long. CDR3 residues: CASSLSLGYTF. CDR3 bases: TGTGCCAGCAGCTTGAGCCTCGGCTACACCTTC.

The chain employs TRBV5-4 and TRBJ2-1, with D possibly matching TRBD1 (5 bases). V dropped 4 bases and J dropped 5 bases, with 16 bases sitting between them. Germline V gene lookup returns CDR1 SGHNT and CDR2 YYREEE (reference sequence). This CDR3 comprises 15 residues. This CDR3 is CASSAGIGSDNEQFF. CDR3 coding DNA: TGTGCCAGCAGCGCAGGGATAGGTTCGGACAATGAGCAGTTCTTC.

The chain combines TRBV19 with TRBJ1-5; the match to TRBD1 covers 7 bases. CDR3 length: 18 amino acids. CDR1 is LNHDA and CDR2 is SQIVND in the germline V gene (reference sequence). The ends lost 6 bases at V and 1 base at J; junction bases unmatched: 15. The CDR3 DNA is TGTGCCAGTAGGCTAGGGGGCTCTTACCTCCAAAGCAATCAGCCCCAGCATTTT. This codes for CASRLGGSYLQSNQPQHF.

This chain links TRBV12-3 or TRBV12-4 with TRBJ2-2; D gene unclear. The CDR3 is made up of 13 amino acids. The ends were cut back, 6 bases at V and 6 bases at J, with 11 bases in the middle. CDR3 DNA sequence: TGTGCCAGCAGCCCAAGAGTTGCCGGGGAGCTGTTTTTT. Translation gives CASSPRVAGELFF.